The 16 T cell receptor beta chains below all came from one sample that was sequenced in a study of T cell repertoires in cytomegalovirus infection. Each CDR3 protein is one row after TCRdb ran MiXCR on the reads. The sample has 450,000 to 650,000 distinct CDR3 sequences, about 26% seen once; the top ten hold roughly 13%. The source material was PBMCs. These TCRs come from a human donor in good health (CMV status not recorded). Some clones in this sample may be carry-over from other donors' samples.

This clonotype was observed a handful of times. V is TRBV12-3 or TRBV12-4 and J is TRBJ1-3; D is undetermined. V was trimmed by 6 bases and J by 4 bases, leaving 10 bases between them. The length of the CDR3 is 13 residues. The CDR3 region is CASRRVVGNTIYF. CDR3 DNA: TGTGCCAGCAGAAGGGTAGTCGGAAACACCATATATTTT.

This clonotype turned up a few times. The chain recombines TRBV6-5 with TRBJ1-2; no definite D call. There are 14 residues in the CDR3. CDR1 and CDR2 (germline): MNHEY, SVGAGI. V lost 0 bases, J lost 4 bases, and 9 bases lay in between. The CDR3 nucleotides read TGTGCCAGCAGTTACTCGCGGGGTCTCTATGGCTACACCTTC. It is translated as CASSYSRGLYGYTF.

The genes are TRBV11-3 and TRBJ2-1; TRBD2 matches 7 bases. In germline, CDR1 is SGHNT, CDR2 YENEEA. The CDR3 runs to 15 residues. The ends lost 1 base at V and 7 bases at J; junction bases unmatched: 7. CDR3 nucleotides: TGTGCCAGCAGCTTAGGAAGCGGGGAGGGGAATGAGCAGTTCTTC. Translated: CASSLGSGEGNEQFF.

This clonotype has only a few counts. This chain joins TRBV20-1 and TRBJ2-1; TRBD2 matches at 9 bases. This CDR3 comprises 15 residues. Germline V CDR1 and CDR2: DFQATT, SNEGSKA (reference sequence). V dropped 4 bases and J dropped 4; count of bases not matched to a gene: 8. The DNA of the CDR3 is TGCAGTGCTAAACCGCCTAGCGGGAATTACAATGAGCAGTTCTTC. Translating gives CSAKPPSGNYNEQFF.

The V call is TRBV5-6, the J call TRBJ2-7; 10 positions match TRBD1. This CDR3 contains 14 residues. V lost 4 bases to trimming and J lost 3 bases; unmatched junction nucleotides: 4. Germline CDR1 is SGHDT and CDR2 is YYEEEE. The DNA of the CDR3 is TGTGCCAGCAGCGGGGGACAGGGGATCTACGAGCAGTACTTC. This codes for CASSGGQGIYEQYF.

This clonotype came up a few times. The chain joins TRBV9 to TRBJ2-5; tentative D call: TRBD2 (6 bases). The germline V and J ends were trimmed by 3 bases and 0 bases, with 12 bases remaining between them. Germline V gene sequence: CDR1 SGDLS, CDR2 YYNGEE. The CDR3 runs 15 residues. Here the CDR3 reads CASSGSGPYQETQYF. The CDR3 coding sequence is TGTGCCAGCAGCGGAAGCGGGCCGTACCAAGAGACCCAGTACTTC.

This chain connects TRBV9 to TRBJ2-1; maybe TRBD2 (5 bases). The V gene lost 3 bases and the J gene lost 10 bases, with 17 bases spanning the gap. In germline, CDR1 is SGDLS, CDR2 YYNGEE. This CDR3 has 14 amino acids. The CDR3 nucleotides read TGTGCCAGCAGCGGCGGGTCCTCAGCACGGGAGCAGTTCTTC. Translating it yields CASSGGSSAREQFF.

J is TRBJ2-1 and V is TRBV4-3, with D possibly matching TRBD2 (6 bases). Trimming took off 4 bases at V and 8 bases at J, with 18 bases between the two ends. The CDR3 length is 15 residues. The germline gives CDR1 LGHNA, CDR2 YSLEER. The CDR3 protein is CASSPSGWGGDEQFF. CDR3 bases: TGCGCCAGCAGCCCGAGCGGGTGGGGTGGGGATGAGCAGTTCTTC.

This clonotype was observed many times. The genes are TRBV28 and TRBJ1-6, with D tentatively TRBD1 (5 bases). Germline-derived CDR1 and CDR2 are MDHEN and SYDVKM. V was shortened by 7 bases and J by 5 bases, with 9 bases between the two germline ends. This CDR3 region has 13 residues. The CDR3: CASKTGNNSPLHF. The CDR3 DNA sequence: TGTGCCAGCAAAACAGGCAATAATTCACCCCTCCACTTT.

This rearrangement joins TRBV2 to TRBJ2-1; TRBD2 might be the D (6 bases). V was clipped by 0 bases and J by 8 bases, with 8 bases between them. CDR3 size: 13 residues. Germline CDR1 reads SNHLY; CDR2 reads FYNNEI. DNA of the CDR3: TGTGCCAGCAGTGAAGCCCAGCGGGATGAGCAGTTCTTC. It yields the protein CASSEAQRDEQFF. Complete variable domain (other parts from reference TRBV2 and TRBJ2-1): EPEVTQTPSHQVTQMGQEVILRCVPISNHLYFYWYRQILGQKVEFLVSFYNNEISEKSEIFDDQFSVERPDGSNFTLKIRSTKLEDSAMYFCASSEAQRDEQFFGPGTRLTVL.

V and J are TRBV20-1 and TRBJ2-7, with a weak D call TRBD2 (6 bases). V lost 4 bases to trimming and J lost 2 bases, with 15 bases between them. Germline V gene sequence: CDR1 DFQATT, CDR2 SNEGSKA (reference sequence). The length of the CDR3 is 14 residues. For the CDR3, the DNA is TGCAGTGCTACCCTTCCGGGGGTCCCCTACGAGCAGTACGTC. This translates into CSATLPGVPYEQYV.

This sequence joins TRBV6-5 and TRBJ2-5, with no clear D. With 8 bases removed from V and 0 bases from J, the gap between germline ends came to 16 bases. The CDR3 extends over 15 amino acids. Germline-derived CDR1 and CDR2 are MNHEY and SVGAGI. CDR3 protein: CASGSPNQYQETQYF. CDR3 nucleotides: TGTGCCAGCGGGTCACCGAACCAGTACCAAGAGACCCAGTACTTC.

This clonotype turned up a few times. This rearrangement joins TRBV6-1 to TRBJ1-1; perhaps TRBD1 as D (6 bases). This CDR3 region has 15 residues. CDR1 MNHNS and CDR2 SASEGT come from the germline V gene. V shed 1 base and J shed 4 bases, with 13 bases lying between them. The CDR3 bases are TGTGCCAGCAGTGAAGTTTACAGGGCCCGCACTGAAGCTTTCTTT. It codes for CASSEVYRARTEAFF.

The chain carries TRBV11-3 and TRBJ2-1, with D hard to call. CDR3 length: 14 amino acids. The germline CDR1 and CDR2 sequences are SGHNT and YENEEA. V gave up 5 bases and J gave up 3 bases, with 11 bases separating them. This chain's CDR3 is CASSDARYYNEQFF. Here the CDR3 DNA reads TGTGCCAGCAGCGATGCCAGGTACTACAATGAGCAGTTCTTC.

The CDR3 DNA reads TGCAGTGCTGAGGACAGGAGAAACAATGAGCAGTTCTTC. It specifies CSAEDRRNNEQFF. V gene TRBV20-1 combines with J gene TRBJ2-1; TRBD1 aligns across 7 bases. CDR3 length: 13 amino acids. V lost 5 bases to trimming and J lost 5 bases; unmatched junction nucleotides: 6. Per germline, CDR1 DFQATT and CDR2 SNEGSKA (reference sequence).

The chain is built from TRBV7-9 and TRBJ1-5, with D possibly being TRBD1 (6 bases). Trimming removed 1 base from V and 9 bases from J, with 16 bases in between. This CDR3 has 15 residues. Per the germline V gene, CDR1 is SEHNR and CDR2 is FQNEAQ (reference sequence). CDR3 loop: CASSLGTVGSRPQHF. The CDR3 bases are TGTGCCAGCAGCTTAGGGACAGTAGGGAGTCGGCCCCAGCATTTT.